This T cell receptor (beta chain) was captured by sequencing in a study of OX40 agonist ivuxolimab in advanced cancers. In the study overall: A male proportion of 82.7% was recorded, with mean age about 60 years and range roughly 23 to 79.

General study results and limits: Dose levels from 0.1 to 3.0 mg/kg saw CD4+ and CD8+ blood T cells expand clonally by week 6.

V was pared by 7 bases and J by 2 bases, with 2 bases of the junction left unmatched. Germline V gene sequence: CDR1 SGHTS, CDR2 YDEGEE. The CDR3 consists of 12 residues. Details on this clone: Antigen unknown.

Data came from immunoSEQ multiplex PCR; TCRdb stores just in-frame clones and leaves some out. The sample lists about 77,000 clones, 85% to 90% occurring once. No patient had autoimmune disease or received systemic immunosuppression. The chain employs TRBV5-8 and TRBJ2-7; 8 nucleotides align to TRBD2. This TCR derives from an adult with an advanced solid tumor such as melanoma, head and neck, liver or kidney cancer. The starting material was CD4+ or CD8+ T cells sorted from blood, obtained in a trial of the OX40 agonist ivuxolimab. The CDR3 nucleotides are TGTGCCAGCCGCGGGGGGACCTACGAGCAGTACTTC. Residues: CASRGGTYEQYF.